Following are 6 T cell receptor beta chains from one sample sequenced in a study of blood T cells in healthy people across ages. The use of a sample-barcoded 5' primer and a J-beta primer mix characterized a second PCR of about 7 to 12 cycles. MiXCR, run by TCRdb on the 5' RACE reads, gives a single entry per CDR3 protein. In the table there are 600,000 to 800,000 distinct CDR3 sequences, around 52% of which are singletons. Sample: blood. These receptors were taken from a woman aged 80 or older in good health.

This clonotype was observed a handful of times. The chain has TRBV3-1 and TRBJ1-5; TRBD1 is a possible D gene (5 bases). Trimming removed 2 bases at V and 7 bases at J, with 9 bases between. CDR3 length equals 13 residues. The germline CDR1 and CDR2 sequences are LGHDT and YNNKEL (reference sequence). The CDR3 DNA is TGTGCCAGCAGCCAAAGCGGGGGGCAGCCCCAGCATTTT. Residues: CASSQSGGQPQHF.

On this clonotype: This sequence may be a read error, since a much larger clone differs from it by one base. The chain has TRBV20-1 and TRBJ2-3, with D unclear. The V end was cut by 3 bases, the J end by 8 bases, with 9 bases between. This CDR3 comprises 11 residues. Germline V gene lookup returns CDR1 DFQATT and CDR2 SNEGSKA (reference sequence). CDR3 sequence (DNA): TGCAGTGCTAGTTGGCTTTGTACGCAGTATTTT. Residues: CSASWLCTQYF.

The rearrangement joins TRBV5-1 to TRBJ2-7; TRBD1 agrees at 7 bases. V trimming: 0 bases; J trimming: 0 bases; junction bases outside the gene matches: 18. This CDR3 is built from 20 residues. Looked up from germline, CDR1 is SGHRS and CDR2 is YFSETQ. The CDR3 sequence is CASSLARDRERPLSSYEQYF. As DNA, the CDR3 is TGCGCCAGCAGCTTGGCCCGGGACAGAGAGAGACCCCTTAGCTCCTACGAGCAGTACTTC.

V is TRBV27 and J is TRBJ2-7; the D gene is possibly TRBD2 (6 bases). There are 14 residues in the CDR3. V was clipped by 4 bases and J by 3 bases, with 13 bases between them. CDR1 MNHEY and CDR2 SMNVEV come from the germline V gene (reference sequence). The CDR3 DNA follows: TGTGCCAGCAGTTCTCTAGCGTTGGGCTACGAGCAGTACTTC. Encoded protein: CASSSLALGYEQYF.

V is TRBV6-1 and J is TRBJ2-1, with no clear D. The CDR3 loop spans 14 amino acids. Germline V gene sequence: CDR1 MNHNS, CDR2 SASEGT. The V end was cut by 8 bases, the J end by 7 bases, with 18 bases between. CDR3: CASSPGSVLNEQFF. Here the CDR3 DNA reads TGTGCCAGCTCCCCCGGCTCCGTTCTTAATGAGCAGTTCTTC.

This sequence joins TRBV25-1 and TRBJ2-3, with 7 nucleotides matching TRBD2. V gave up 5 bases and J gave up 4 bases; unmatched junction bases: 6. Germline assignment: CDR1 MGHDK and CDR2 SYGVNS. The CDR3 contains 14 residues. CDR3 sequence reads: CASSSPAGADTQYF. Written as DNA, the CDR3 is TGTGCCAGCAGTTCCCCTGCGGGAGCAGATACGCAGTATTTT.